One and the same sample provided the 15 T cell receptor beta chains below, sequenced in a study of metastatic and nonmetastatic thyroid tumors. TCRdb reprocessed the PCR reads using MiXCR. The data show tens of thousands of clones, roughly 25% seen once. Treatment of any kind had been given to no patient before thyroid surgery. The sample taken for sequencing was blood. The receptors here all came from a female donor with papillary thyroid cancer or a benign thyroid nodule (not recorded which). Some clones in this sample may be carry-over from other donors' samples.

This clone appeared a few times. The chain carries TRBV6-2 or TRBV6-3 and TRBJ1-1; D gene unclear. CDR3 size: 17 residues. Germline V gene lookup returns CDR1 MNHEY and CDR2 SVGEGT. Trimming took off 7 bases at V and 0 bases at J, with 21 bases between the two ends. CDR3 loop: CASTPPGAGHLNTEAFF. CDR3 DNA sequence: TGTGCCAGCACCCCCCCCGGCGCAGGTCATTTGAACACTGAAGCTTTCTTT.

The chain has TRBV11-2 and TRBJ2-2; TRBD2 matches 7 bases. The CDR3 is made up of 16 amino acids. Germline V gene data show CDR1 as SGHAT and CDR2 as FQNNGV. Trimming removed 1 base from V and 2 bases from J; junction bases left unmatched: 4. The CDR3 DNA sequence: TGTGCCAGCAGCTTAGTCGGGGGGTCTAACACCGGGGAGCTGTTTTTT. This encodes CASSLVGGSNTGELFF.

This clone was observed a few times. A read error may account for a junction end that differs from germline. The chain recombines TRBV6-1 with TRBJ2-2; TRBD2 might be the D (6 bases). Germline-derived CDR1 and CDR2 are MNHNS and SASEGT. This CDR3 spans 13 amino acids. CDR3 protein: CSSRNSWGGELFF. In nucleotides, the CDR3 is TGTTCCAGCAGGAATAGTTGGGGCGGGGAGCTTTTTTTT.

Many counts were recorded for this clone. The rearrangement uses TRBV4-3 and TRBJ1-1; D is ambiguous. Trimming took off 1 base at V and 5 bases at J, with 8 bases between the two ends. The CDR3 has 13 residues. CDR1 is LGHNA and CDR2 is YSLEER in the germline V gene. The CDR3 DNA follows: TGCGCCAGCAGCCAAGTACGTGGAACTGAAGCTTTCTTT. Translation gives CASSQVRGTEAFF.

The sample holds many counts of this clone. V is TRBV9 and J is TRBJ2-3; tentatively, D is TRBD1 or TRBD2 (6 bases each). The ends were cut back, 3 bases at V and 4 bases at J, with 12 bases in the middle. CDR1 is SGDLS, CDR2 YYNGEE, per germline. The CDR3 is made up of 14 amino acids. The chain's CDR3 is CASSEGGEADTQYF. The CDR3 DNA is TGTGCCAGCAGCGAGGGGGGCGAAGCAGATACGCAGTATTTT.

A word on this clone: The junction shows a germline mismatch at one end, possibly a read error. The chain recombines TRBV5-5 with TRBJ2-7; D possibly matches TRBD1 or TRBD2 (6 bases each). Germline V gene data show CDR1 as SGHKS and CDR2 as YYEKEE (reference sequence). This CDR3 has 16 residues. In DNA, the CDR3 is TGTGCCAGCATCTTAGGGGGAGGTCCAGGGTCCTACGATCAGTACTTC. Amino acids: CASILGGGPGSYDQYF.

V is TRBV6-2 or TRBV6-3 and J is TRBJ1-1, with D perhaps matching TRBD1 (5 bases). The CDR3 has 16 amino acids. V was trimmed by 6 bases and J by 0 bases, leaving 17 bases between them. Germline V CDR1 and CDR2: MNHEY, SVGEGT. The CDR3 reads CASRGPGHSMNTEAFF. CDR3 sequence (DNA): TGTGCCAGCAGGGGGCCCGGACACTCCATGAACACTGAAGCTTTCTTT.

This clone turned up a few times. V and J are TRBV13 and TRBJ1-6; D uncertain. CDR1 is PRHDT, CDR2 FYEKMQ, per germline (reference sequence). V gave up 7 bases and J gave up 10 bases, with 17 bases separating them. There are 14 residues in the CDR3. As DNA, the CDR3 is TGTGCCAGCACCATCAAGGCGGCTGGCTCACCCCTCCACTTT. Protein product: CASTIKAAGSPLHF.

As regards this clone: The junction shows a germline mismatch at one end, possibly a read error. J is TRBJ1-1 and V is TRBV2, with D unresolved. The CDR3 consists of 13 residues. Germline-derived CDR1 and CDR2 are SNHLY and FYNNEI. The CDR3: CASRRTVNTEDIF. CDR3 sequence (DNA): TGTGCCAGCAGGAGAACAGTTAACACTGAAGATATCTTT.

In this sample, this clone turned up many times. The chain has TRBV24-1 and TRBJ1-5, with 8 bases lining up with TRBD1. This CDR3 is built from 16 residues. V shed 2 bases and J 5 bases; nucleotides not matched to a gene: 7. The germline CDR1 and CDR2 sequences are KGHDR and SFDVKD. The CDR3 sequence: CATSDSATGGHQPQHF. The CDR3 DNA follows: TGTGCCACCAGTGATTCCGCTACAGGGGGTCATCAGCCCCAGCATTTT.

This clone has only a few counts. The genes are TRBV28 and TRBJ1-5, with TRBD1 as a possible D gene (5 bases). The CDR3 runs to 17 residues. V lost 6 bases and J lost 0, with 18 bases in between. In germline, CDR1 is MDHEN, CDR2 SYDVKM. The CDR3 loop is CASSRLQVFNSNQPQHF. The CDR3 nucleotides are TGTGCCAGCAGCCGTCTACAGGTGTTTAATAGCAATCAGCCCCAGCATTTT. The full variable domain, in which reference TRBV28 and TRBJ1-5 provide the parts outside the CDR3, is DVKVTQSSRYLVKRTGEKVFLECVQDMDHENMFWYRQDPGLGLRLIYFSYDVKMKEKGDIPEGYSVSREKKERFSLILESASTNQTSMYLCASSRLQVFNSNQPQHFGDGTRLSIL.

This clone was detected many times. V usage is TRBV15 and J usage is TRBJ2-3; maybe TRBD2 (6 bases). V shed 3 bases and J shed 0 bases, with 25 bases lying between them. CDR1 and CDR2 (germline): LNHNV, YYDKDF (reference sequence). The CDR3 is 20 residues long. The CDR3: CATSSPRDSPGTTSTDTQYF. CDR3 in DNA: TGTGCCACCAGCAGTCCCAGGGACTCCCCGGGTACCACTAGCACAGATACGCAGTATTTT.

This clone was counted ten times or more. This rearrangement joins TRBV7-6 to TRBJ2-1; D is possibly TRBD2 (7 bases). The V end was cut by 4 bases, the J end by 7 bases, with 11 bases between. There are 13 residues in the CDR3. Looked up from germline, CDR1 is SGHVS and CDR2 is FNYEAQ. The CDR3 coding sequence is TGTGCCAGCAGCTGGGGAGGGGGGAATGAGCAGTTCTTC. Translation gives CASSWGGGNEQFF.

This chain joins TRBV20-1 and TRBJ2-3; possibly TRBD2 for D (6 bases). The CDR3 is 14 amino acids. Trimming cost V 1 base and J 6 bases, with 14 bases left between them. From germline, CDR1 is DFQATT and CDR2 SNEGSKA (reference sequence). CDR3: CSARVGGSRDTQYF. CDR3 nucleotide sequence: TGCAGTGCTAGAGTCGGAGGGAGCCGGGATACGCAGTATTTT.

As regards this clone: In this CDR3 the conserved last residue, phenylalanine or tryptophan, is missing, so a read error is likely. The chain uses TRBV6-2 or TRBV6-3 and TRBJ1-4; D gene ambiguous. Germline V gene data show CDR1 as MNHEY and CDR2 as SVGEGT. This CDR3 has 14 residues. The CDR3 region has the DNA TGTGCCAGCAGTTATAGGACTGACCTCGAAAATCTGTTTTAT. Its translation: CASSYRTDLENLFY.